This entry lists 30 T cell receptor beta chains sequenced from one sample in a study of shared clonotypes between healthy human individuals. Only in-frame clones appear in the TCRdb table, and some are missing; sequencing was by immunoSEQ multiplex PCR. The top ten clones hold approximately 1.1% of a sample with about 1,500,000 clones, roughly 97% of them seen once. Sequencing was performed on naive CD4+ T cells sorted from blood. The sample's subset: CD45RA+ positively selected. The source of these receptors is a man aged 25-45 years in good health.

This chain joins TRBV6-1 and TRBJ2-1; D is ambiguous. The CDR3 spans 14 residues. Deletions cut 6 bases from V and 1 base from J, with 10 bases between. Germline CDR1 and CDR2: MNHNS and SASEGT. CDR3 loop: CASSVHRSYNEQFF. CDR3 nucleotides: TGTGCCAGCAGCGTGCACAGATCCTACAATGAGCAGTTCTTC.

The CDR3 region is CAWNPGGETQYF. Here the CDR3 DNA reads TGTGCCTGGAACCCAGGGGGCGAGACCCAGTACTTC. V gene TRBV30 combines with J gene TRBJ2-5; 8 bases fit TRBD1. The CDR3 runs 12 residues. The V gene's germline CDR1 is GTSNPN and CDR2 SVGIG (reference sequence). V shed 4 bases and J 5 bases; nucleotides not matched to a gene: 3. The full variable domain, its missing parts supplied by reference TRBV30 and TRBJ2-5, is SQTIHQWPATLVQPVGSPLSLECTVEGTSNPNLYWYRQAAGRGLQLLFYSVGIGQISSEVPQNLSASRPQDRQFILSSKKLLLSDSGFYLCAWNPGGETQYFGPGTRLLVL.

In DNA form, the CDR3 reads TGTGCCAGCAGCCTCCGGGACAGGACCTTCGGTGAGCAGTTCTTC. It translates to CASSLRDRTFGEQFF. The chain combines TRBV2 with TRBJ2-1, with 8 bases identical to TRBD1. The CDR3 covers 15 residues. CDR1 is SNHLY and CDR2 is FYNNEI in the germline V gene. The V gene end was trimmed by 6 bases and the J gene end by 9 bases; junction bases not matched to a gene: 13.

The CDR3 sequence is CASSEEVSGGYTF. CDR3 sequence (DNA): TGCGCCAGCAGTGAAGAAGTCTCCGGAGGCTACACCTTC. The gene calls are TRBV10-1 and TRBJ1-2; no firm D call. Deletions cut 3 bases from V and 8 bases from J, with 13 bases between. This CDR3 region has 13 residues. Germline V CDR1 and CDR2: WNHNN, SYGVQD (reference sequence).

This rearrangement joins TRBV28 to TRBJ1-5, with unresolved D. The CDR3 spans 12 residues. Germline V lookup: CDR1 MDHEN, CDR2 SYDVKM. V was cut by 2 bases and J by 5 bases, with 4 bases left in between. The CDR3 is CASSLQDQPQHF. CDR3 DNA sequence: TGTGCCAGCAGTTTACAGGATCAGCCCCAGCATTTT. The variable domain in full, with the rest retrieved from reference TRBV28 and TRBJ1-5, is DVKVTQSSRYLVKRTGEKVFLECVQDMDHENMFWYRQDPGLGLRLIYFSYDVKMKEKGDIPEGYSVSREKKERFSLILESASTNQTSMYLCASSLQDQPQHFGDGTRLSIL.

The V and J genes are TRBV18 and TRBJ2-1; perhaps TRBD1 as D (5 bases). This CDR3 is built from 14 residues. Looked up from germline, CDR1 is KGHSH and CDR2 is LQKENI. Trimming left V 3 bases short and J 4 bases short, with 10 bases between. This CDR3 is CASSPTVQYNEQFF. CDR3 coding DNA: TGTGCCAGCTCACCGACAGTACAGTACAATGAGCAGTTCTTC.

This rearrangement joins TRBV7-2 to TRBJ1-2; no clear D gene. Germline V gene data show CDR1 as SGHTA and CDR2 as FQGNSA. CDR3 length: 15 residues. The ends were cut back, 1 base at V and 2 bases at J, with 11 bases in the middle. This CDR3 reads CASSLVATSNYGYTF. The CDR3 DNA sequence: TGTGCCAGCAGCTTAGTCGCGACCTCGAACTATGGCTACACCTTC.

This clone was picked up one time. The chain couples TRBV7-3 to TRBJ2-2; 12 positions agree with TRBD2. This CDR3 has 17 residues. The V gene's germline CDR1 is SGHTA and CDR2 FQGTGA. The ends lost 5 bases at V and 5 bases at J; junction bases unmatched: 9. CDR3 region: CASSQRTGLAGTGELFF. The DNA for the CDR3 is TGTGCCAGCAGCCAACGAACAGGACTAGCGGGAACCGGGGAGCTGTTTTTT.

V and J are TRBV6-4 and TRBJ1-2, with 7 bases identical to TRBD1. The V and J ends lost 3 bases and 7 bases, in that order; junction bases with no gene match: 2. The CDR3 runs 12 residues. Per the germline V gene, CDR1 is MRHNA and CDR2 is SNTAGT. The CDR3 is CASSERGRGYTF. CDR3 sequence (DNA): TGTGCCAGCAGTGAAAGGGGGCGTGGCTACACCTTC.

V gene TRBV14 combines with J gene TRBJ2-7; possible D gene TRBD1, 5 bases. Germline V gene lookup returns CDR1 SGHDN and CDR2 FVKESK. This CDR3 region has 15 residues. V shed 0 bases and J shed 2 bases, with 11 bases lying between them. For the CDR3, the DNA is TGTGCCAGCAGCCAAGAGGCAGGGCCCCCCTACGAGCAGTACTTC. Its translation: CASSQEAGPPYEQYF.

The chain joins TRBV27 to TRBJ2-6; possibly TRBD1 for D (6 bases). V shed 4 bases and J shed 3 bases, with 7 bases lying between them. The CDR3 has 14 amino acids. The germline gives CDR1 MNHEY, CDR2 SMNVEV (reference sequence). The CDR3 bases are TGTGCCAGCAGTTCCAGGGGTGGGGCCAACGTCCTGACTTTC. It translates to CASSSRGGANVLTF.

V gene TRBV18 combines with J gene TRBJ2-5; weak D call: TRBD2 (6 bases). This CDR3 is built from 15 residues. Germline CDR1 KGHSH, CDR2 LQKENI. Trimming cost V 3 bases and J 5 bases, with 16 bases left between them. The CDR3 reads CASSPVAGTRETQYF. Written as DNA, the CDR3 is TGTGCCAGCTCACCGGTGGCGGGGACCCGGGAGACCCAGTACTTC.

V and J are TRBV12-2 and TRBJ2-7. TRBV12-2 corresponds to a pseudogene. The CDR3 is 18 residues long. The CDR3 is CASRLTPLFPSDHPRQYF. As DNA, the CDR3 is TGTGCAAGTCGCCTCACACCTTTATTTCCATCCGACCATCCGAGGCAGTACTTC.

Comments on this clone: The same CDR3 is also encoded by other DNA sequences in this sample. The J gene is TRBJ2-1, the V gene TRBV7-2, with D tentatively TRBD2 (5 bases). This CDR3 comprises 16 residues. The germline V gene encodes CDR1 SGHTA and CDR2 FQGNSA. V shed 0 bases and J shed 1 base, with 10 bases lying between them. This CDR3 is CASSLAGASSYNEQFF. CDR3 nucleotides: TGTGCCAGCAGCTTAGCGGGAGCATCATCCTACAATGAGCAGTTCTTC.

The chain uses TRBV27 and TRBJ2-3, with 12 bases that match TRBD2. Germline CDR1 and CDR2: MNHEY and SMNVEV (reference sequence). This CDR3 spans 18 amino acids. With 3 bases clipped from V and 5 bases from J, the junction kept 12 bases outside the gene matches. CDR3: CASSFRSSGRAGVDTQYF. CDR3 DNA: TGTGCCAGCAGTTTTCGGTCTAGCGGGAGGGCCGGGGTAGATACGCAGTATTTT.

V is TRBV5-4 and J is TRBJ2-1; 7 bases fit TRBD2. Trimming removed 0 bases from V and 7 bases from J; junction bases left unmatched: 7. CDR3 length equals 15 residues. Germline CDR1 is SGHNT and CDR2 is YYREEE (reference sequence). The CDR3, as DNA: TGTGCCAGCAGCTTGGGATGGACTAGGCAAAATGAGCAGTTCTTC. This sequence encodes CASSLGWTRQNEQFF.

The genes are TRBV5-1 and TRBJ2-5; tentatively, D is TRBD1 (6 bases). Germline lookup yields CDR1 SGHRS and CDR2 YFSETQ. The V and J ends lost 6 bases and 2 bases respectively, with 17 bases between them. The CDR3 has 15 residues. Here the CDR3 DNA reads TGCGCCAGCACCCGCCCAGACAGGTCACAAGAGACCCAGTACTTC. Protein: CASTRPDRSQETQYF.

V gene TRBV19 combines with J gene TRBJ1-1; D not certain. Deletions cut 4 bases from V and 11 bases from J, with 17 bases between. There are 13 residues in the CDR3. Germline loops: CDR1 LNHDA, CDR2 SQIVND (reference sequence). CDR3 residues: CASSKDLGQRAFF. CDR3 coding DNA: TGTGCCAGTAGTAAGGATTTAGGCCAGAGGGCTTTCTTT.

As regards this clone: The sample contains more than one DNA sequence encoding this CDR3. The rearrangement links TRBV9 to TRBJ2-2; D uncertain. CDR3 length: 13 amino acids. Trimming took off 0 bases at V and 5 bases at J, with 5 bases between the two ends. CDR1 and CDR2 (germline): SGDLS, YYNGEE. The CDR3: CASSVGVTGELFF. The CDR3 DNA is TGTGCCAGCAGCGTAGGGGTAACCGGGGAGCTGTTTTTT.

The chain employs TRBV14 and TRBJ2-1; D ambiguous. The V gene lost 6 bases and the J gene lost 4 bases, with 10 bases spanning the gap. This CDR3 region has 13 residues. Germline values: CDR1 SGHDN, CDR2 FVKESK. In DNA, the CDR3 is TGTGCCAGCAGAAGAGACACGTACAATGAGCAGTTCTTC. It specifies CASRRDTYNEQFF.

V gene TRBV7-9 combines with J gene TRBJ2-1; 7 positions match TRBD2. Germline CDR1 SEHNR, CDR2 FQNEAQ (reference sequence). The CDR3 is 14 amino acids. Unmatched junction bases numbered 6, after V lost 10 bases and J lost 0 bases. CDR3 DNA: TGTGCCACTAGCGGAGCGTCCTCCTACAATGAGCAGTTCTTC. Translating it yields CATSGASSYNEQFF.

The chain couples TRBV6-1 to TRBJ1-2; possibly TRBD1 for D (5 bases). Germline values: CDR1 MNHNS, CDR2 SASEGT. The germline V and J ends were trimmed by 6 bases and 0 bases, with 11 bases remaining between them. CDR3 length equals 14 residues. CDR3 DNA: TGTGCCAGCAGAAACAGGCGACCTAACTATGGCTACACCTTC. Its protein product is CASRNRRPNYGYTF.

The chain carries TRBV11-3 and TRBJ2-1, with 8 bases that match TRBD2. V lost 4 bases to trimming and J lost 5 bases; unmatched junction nucleotides: 13. Germline CDR1 reads SGHNT; CDR2 reads YENEEA. This CDR3 is built from 17 residues. For the CDR3, the DNA is TGTGCCAGCAGCTCACTTAGGGGCGGGAGGCAAGACAATGAGCAGTTCTTC. Translated: CASSSLRGGRQDNEQFF.

Only one count was recorded for this clone. This rearrangement joins TRBV11-2 to TRBJ2-7; the D gene is possibly TRBD1 (5 bases). The length of the CDR3 is 14 residues. Trimming took 3 bases from V and 0 from J, leaving 9 bases between them. Per the germline V gene, CDR1 is SGHAT and CDR2 is FQNNGV. The CDR3 region is CASSFLDSSYEQYF. DNA of the CDR3: TGTGCCAGCAGCTTCCTCGACAGCTCCTACGAGCAGTACTTC.

This rearrangement joins TRBV2 to TRBJ2-7; D ambiguous. From germline, CDR1 is SNHLY and CDR2 FYNNEI. This CDR3 is 11 amino acids long. V was cut by 8 bases and J by 4 bases, with 9 bases left in between. The CDR3 region is CASSSQYEQYF. The CDR3 DNA reads as TGTGCCAGCTCTTCCCAATACGAGCAGTACTTC. The whole variable domain, remainder taken from reference TRBV2 and TRBJ2-7, is EPEVTQTPSHQVTQMGQEVILRCVPISNHLYFYWYRQILGQKVEFLVSFYNNEISEKSEIFDDQFSVERPDGSNFTLKIRSTKLEDSAMYFCASSSQYEQYFGPGTRLTVT.

This sequence joins TRBV5-6 and TRBJ2-7; 9 positions match TRBD1. V dropped 3 bases and J dropped 5; count of bases not matched to a gene: 12. Germline V gene lookup returns CDR1 SGHDT and CDR2 YYEEEE. The CDR3 runs 16 residues. CDR3 residues: CASSSLQGAMVDEQYF. In DNA form, the CDR3 reads TGTGCCAGCAGCTCACTACAGGGGGCGATGGTGGACGAGCAGTACTTC.

This clone was picked up one time. The V and J genes are TRBV18 and TRBJ2-7; the D is unclear. V was trimmed by 3 bases and J by 5 bases, leaving 14 bases between them. CDR1 and CDR2 from the germline V gene are KGHSH and LQKENI. This CDR3 has 14 residues. In DNA form, the CDR3 reads TGTGCCAGCTCACCGTTGGCCAAATCCGACGAGCAGTACTTC. This sequence encodes CASSPLAKSDEQYF. Looking up the rest from reference TRBV18 and TRBJ2-7 gives the full variable domain: NAGVMQNPRHLVRRRGQEARLRCSPMKGHSHVYWYRQLPEEGLKFMVYLQKENIIDESGMPKERFSAEFPKEGPSILRIQQVVRGDSAAYFCASSPLAKSDEQYFGPGTRLTVT.

V and J are TRBV5-6 and TRBJ1-4, with 7 bases lining up with TRBD1. After removal of 2 bases from V and 13 bases from J, the junction contained 5 bases not matched to a gene. CDR3 size: 12 residues. Germline loops: CDR1 SGHDT, CDR2 YYEEEE. The CDR3 protein is CASSFRPGGLFF. For the CDR3, the DNA is TGTGCCAGCAGCTTTCGGCCAGGGGGACTGTTTTTT.

The chain has TRBV19 and TRBJ1-1, with no clear D. The CDR3 length is 14 residues. CDR1 is LNHDA, CDR2 SQIVND, per germline (reference sequence). Trimming took 5 bases from V and 4 from J, leaving 14 bases between them. CDR3 bases: TGTGCCAGTAGTGCCTCGATACTCCCCACTGAAGCTTTCTTT. Translating gives CASSASILPTEAFF.

The CDR3 spells CASSPFSPQGGYNEQFF. CDR3 in DNA: TGTGCCAGCTCACCATTTTCCCCCCAGGGAGGCTACAATGAGCAGTTCTTC. The rearrangement uses TRBV18 and TRBJ2-1; the D gene is possibly TRBD2 (6 bases). Germline V CDR1 and CDR2: KGHSH, LQKENI. This CDR3 region has 17 residues. The V end lost 2 bases, the J end lost 3 bases, and 17 bases lay between the germline ends.